The subject of this entry is one T cell receptor beta chain. The data were produced by immunoSEQ multiplex PCR, yet TCRdb's version contains in-frame clones alone and is incomplete. Of 150,000 to 190,000 clones listed, approximately 90% were seen once; the top ten hold about 2.5%. The CDR3 loop spans 15 amino acids. Between the trimmed V and J ends, which lost 7 bases and 2 bases, there was a span of 16 bases. Germline V lookup: CDR1 MGHRA, CDR2 YSYEKL. The sample is drawn from a study of blood T cell repertoires in COVID-19. This TCR came from a woman in her sixties or seventies with acute or convalescent COVID-19. The sequencing sample was made of peripheral blood. The gene calls are TRBV4-1 and TRBJ2-3; no reliable D call. The CDR3 DNA follows: TGCGCCAGCACCTCCACGCTACGAAACACAGATACGCAGTATTTT. This encodes CASTSTLRNTDTQYF.